The entry that follows covers one T cell receptor beta chain sequence. Its antigen remains unknown. V was pared by 1 base and J by 6 bases, with 10 bases of the junction left unmatched. The CDR3 runs 15 residues. Germline V gene sequence: CDR1 DFQATT, CDR2 SNEGSKA (reference sequence). The data stem from a study of identical twins. General study results and limits: Surplus twin overlap in beta out-of-frame sequences was less pronounced.

Each CDR3 protein is one row after TCRdb ran MiXCR on the 5' RACE reads. The sample lists nearly 200,000 distinct CDR3 sequences, more than 15% occurring once. These records were also assigned to another study, of T cells expressing NK-cell markers. That paper states: There were seven HCMV-seropositive donors and one seronegative donor among the eight sequenced. An anti-gamma-delta TCR antibody restricted sorting to alpha-beta TCR T cells in several experiments. In a handful of donors, dominant CD3+CD56+NKG2C+ clones formed about 1.0-8% of CD8+ cells.

Specimen: CD8+ T cells sorted from blood. V and J are TRBV20-1 and TRBJ2-7; TRBD1 matches at 9 bases. The receptor comes from a woman aged 18-29 years in good health. CDR3 sequence reads: CSARVIRTGGAEQYF. The CDR3 DNA sequence: TGCAGTGCTAGAGTCATTCGTACAGGGGGCGCCGAGCAGTACTTC.